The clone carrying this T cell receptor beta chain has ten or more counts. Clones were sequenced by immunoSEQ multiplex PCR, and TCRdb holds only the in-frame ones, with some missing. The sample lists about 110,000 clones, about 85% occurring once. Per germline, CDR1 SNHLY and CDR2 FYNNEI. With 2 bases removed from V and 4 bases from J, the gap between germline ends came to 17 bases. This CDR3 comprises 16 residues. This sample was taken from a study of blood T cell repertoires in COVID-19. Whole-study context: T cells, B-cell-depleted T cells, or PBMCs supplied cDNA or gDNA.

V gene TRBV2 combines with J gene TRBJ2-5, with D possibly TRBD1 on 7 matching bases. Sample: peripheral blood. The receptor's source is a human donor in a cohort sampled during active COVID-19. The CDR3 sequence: CASSESRGNRGETQYF. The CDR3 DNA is TGTGCCAGCAGTGAAAGTCGGGGGAACAGGGGAGAGACCCAGTACTTC.